The 14 T cell receptor beta chains presented below share a single source sample, sequenced in a study of lymphopenia after photon versus proton radiotherapy. TCRdb keeps only in-frame clones here, not all; method: immunoSEQ multiplex PCR. The sample shows roughly 150,000 clones, less than 90% of them seen only once. Sequenced material: peripheral blood, taken from a patient treated with photon-based radiotherapy. The receptors come from a man in his fifties with gastric cancer.

The V and J genes are TRBV4-3 and TRBJ2-5; D not certain. Trimming took off 4 bases at V and 4 bases at J, with 10 bases between the two ends. The CDR3 spans 13 residues. Germline loops: CDR1 LGHNA, CDR2 YSLEER. The CDR3 nucleotides are TGCGCCAGCAGCCTCCTTCCTGGAGAGACCCAGTACTTC. Its protein is CASSLLPGETQYF.

This clone was seen just once. The J gene is TRBJ1-1, the V gene TRBV27; the match to TRBD1 covers 8 bases. CDR3 length: 17 amino acids. Looked up from germline, CDR1 is MNHEY and CDR2 is SMNVEV (reference sequence). Trimming cost V 2 bases and J 1 base; bases outside gene matches: 9. The CDR3 nucleotides read TGTGCCAGCAGTTTAAGGTCAGGGGGCGAGAGGAACACTGAAGCTTTCTTT. Protein sequence: CASSLRSGGERNTEAFF.

This clone appeared a single time. The rearrangement uses TRBV29-1 and TRBJ1-1; a weak D match, TRBD1 (6 bases). This CDR3 has 14 amino acids. V gave up 8 bases and J gave up 0 bases, with 16 bases separating them. Germline V lookup: CDR1 SQVTM, CDR2 ANQGSEA. The CDR3, as DNA: TGCAGCACAGAAGGGGGGGCCTTGAACACTGAAGCTTTCTTT. Protein sequence: CSTEGGALNTEAFF. The variable domain in full, completed from reference TRBV29-1 and TRBJ1-1, reads SAVISQKPSRDICQRGTSLTIQCQVDSQVTMMFWYRQQPGQSLTLIATANQGSEATYESGFVIDKFPISRPNLTFSTLTVSNMSPEDSSIYLCSTEGGALNTEAFFGQGTRLTVV.

This chain uses TRBV18 with TRBJ1-1; D might be TRBD1 (6 bases). Trimming shortened V by 8 bases and J by 0 bases, and 10 bases separated the two germline ends. The CDR3 is 13 residues long. Germline lookup yields CDR1 KGHSH and CDR2 LQKENI. The CDR3 here is CASADSMNTEAFF. In nucleotides, the CDR3 is TGTGCCAGCGCGGACAGTATGAACACTGAAGCTTTCTTT. Filled out from reference TRBV18 and TRBJ1-1, the complete variable domain reads NAGVMQNPRHLVRRRGQEARLRCSPMKGHSHVYWYRQLPEEGLKFMVYLQKENIIDESGMPKERFSAEFPKEGPSILRIQQVVRGDSAAYFCASADSMNTEAFFGQGTRLTVV.

The chain couples TRBV7-2 to TRBJ2-7; 9 nucleotides agree with TRBD2. Germline-derived CDR1 and CDR2 are SGHTA and FQGNSA. V trimming: 3 bases; J trimming: 7 bases; junction bases outside the gene matches: 16. The CDR3 sequence is 17 residues long. This chain's CDR3 is CASSFGSRASGKGEQYF. CDR3 DNA: TGTGCCAGCAGCTTCGGGTCGCGGGCTAGCGGGAAGGGGGAGCAGTACTTC.

This clone has just a few counts. The chain couples TRBV11-2 to TRBJ2-7, with no clear D. The V gene lost 0 bases and the J gene lost 4 bases, with 13 bases spanning the gap. The germline V gene encodes CDR1 SGHAT and CDR2 FQNNGV. The CDR3 runs 15 residues. Written as DNA, the CDR3 is TGTGCCAGCAGCTTAGAGGTCGGGCCCTCGTACGAGCAGTACTTC. Amino acid sequence: CASSLEVGPSYEQYF.

The chain is built from TRBV18 and TRBJ2-3; 8 bases are a match to TRBD1. The CDR3 length is 15 residues. The V gene end was trimmed by 6 bases and the J gene end by 3 bases; junction bases not matched to a gene: 8. The germline V gene has CDR1 KGHSH and CDR2 LQKENI. This chain's CDR3 is CASSVDRGGTDTQYF. In DNA form, the CDR3 reads TGTGCCAGCTCCGTCGACAGGGGCGGGACAGATACGCAGTATTTT.

This rearrangement joins TRBV13 to TRBJ2-7; 12 nucleotides match TRBD2. CDR1 is PRHDT, CDR2 FYEKMQ, per germline (reference sequence). Losses at the gene ends were 5 bases for V and 3 bases for J; bases not matched to a gene: 8. CDR3 size: 16 residues. The CDR3 region has the DNA TGTGCCAGCAGCACCACTAGCGGGAGGAAACTCTACGAGCAGTACTTC. Its protein is CASSTTSGRKLYEQYF.

The gene calls are TRBV5-1 and TRBJ2-3; TRBD2 matches 7 bases. Germline CDR1 reads SGHRS; CDR2 reads YFSETQ. V gave up 4 bases and J gave up 0 bases; unmatched junction bases: 5. CDR3 length: 15 residues. The CDR3 loop is CASSAGLVSTDTQYF. The DNA of the CDR3 is TGCGCCAGCAGCGCCGGACTAGTCAGCACAGATACGCAGTATTTT.

J is TRBJ2-4 and V is TRBV5-6; a possible D gene is TRBD1 (5 bases). V was pared by 2 bases and J by 6 bases, with 6 bases between. The germline gives CDR1 SGHDT, CDR2 YYEEEE. The CDR3 is 12 amino acids. CDR3 nucleotides: TGTGCCAGCAGCTTAGGGGTAAACATTCAGTACTTC. This encodes CASSLGVNIQYF.

V gene TRBV7-8 combines with J gene TRBJ2-5, with D maybe TRBD1 (6 bases). This CDR3 comprises 16 residues. Trimming shortened V by 5 bases and J by 7 bases, and 23 bases separated the two germline ends. CDR1 is SGHVS and CDR2 is FQNEAQ in the germline V gene. This CDR3 reads CASSNAGGTGRWTQYF. CDR3 DNA sequence: TGTGCCAGCAGCAACGCAGGCGGCACAGGGAGATGGACCCAGTACTTC.

V usage is TRBV5-1 and J usage is TRBJ1-2; 9 positions match TRBD1. CDR1 and CDR2 from the germline V gene are SGHRS and YFSETQ. CDR3 length: 14 amino acids. V dropped 0 bases and J dropped 4; count of bases not matched to a gene: 1. CDR3 protein: CASSLEGQGYGYTF. CDR3 nucleotides: TGCGCCAGCAGCTTGGAGGGACAGGGCTATGGCTACACCTTC.

The rearrangement uses TRBV28 and TRBJ1-2, with a tentative D call TRBD1 (6 bases). The CDR3 loop spans 15 amino acids. CDR1 is MDHEN and CDR2 is SYDVKM in the germline V gene. V lost 5 bases and J 2 bases, leaving 15 bases between the germline ends. The CDR3 region is CASSTPLRGNYGYTF. The CDR3 nucleotides read TGTGCCAGCAGTACCCCGCTCAGGGGAAACTATGGCTACACCTTC.

The rearrangement links TRBV5-4 to TRBJ1-2, with 12 nucleotides matching TRBD1. The V gene end was trimmed by 4 bases and the J gene end by 14 bases; junction bases not matched to a gene: 15. The CDR3 spans 15 residues. Germline CDR1 and CDR2: SGHNT and YYREEE (reference sequence). The DNA of the CDR3 is TGTGCCAGCAGCGCACAGTCCCCGGGACAGGGGGCTGATACCTTC. Translation gives CASSAQSPGQGADTF.